Included here is one T cell receptor (beta chain) sequence, with context. Its specificity is not known. This sample was included in a study of T cells expressing NK-cell markers. Study observations and caveats: In four donors, these clonotypes also led the CD3+CD56-NKG2C+ fraction. NKG2C+ dominant clonotype frequencies in 6 or 7 donors were roughly 1.0-7.0% of CD8+ T cells.

Germline V gives CDR1 SGHRS, CDR2 YFSETQ. The CDR3 has 17 amino acids. As the method of synthesis, 5'RACE template switching with UMIs yielded TCR beta cDNA. TCRdb reprocessed the 5' RACE reads, with one entry per CDR3 protein and no DNA. In all, the sample yields a few hundred thousand distinct CDR3 sequences. This sequence was found in a man aged 18-75 years in good health. The sample comprised blood T cells: a sorted CD56 or NKG2C T cell subset, CD4+ or CD8+ T cells, or bulk PBMC T cells (not recorded which). This sequence joins TRBV5-1 and TRBJ2-1; TCRdb picks TRBD2, but there is no DNA to check that call. CDR3 region: CASSLVIAGSSYNEQFF.